Each of the 20 T cell receptor beta chains below was sequenced from the same sample in a study of shared clonotypes between healthy human individuals. Using immunoSEQ multiplex PCR, the repertoire was profiled, and TCRdb retains in-frame clones only, with some absent. The sample consists of roughly 2.2 million clones, just under 95% of them appearing once. The sequenced sample was naive CD4+ T cells from PBMCs. Subset noted: CD45RA+ positively selected. Every receptor here comes from a man aged 18 to 30 in good health. Some clones in this sample may be carry-over from other donors' samples.

Remarks on this clone: Other nucleotide sequences from this sample produce the same CDR3. The V call is TRBV7-9, the J call TRBJ2-5; tentative D call: TRBD1 (5 bases). The J call is in doubt because the DNA end fits TRBJ2-7 better. The CDR3 runs to 14 residues. The germline CDR1 and CDR2 sequences are SEHNR and FQNEAQ (reference sequence). The DNA of the CDR3 is TGTGCCAGCAGCTTAGGAGGTCAGGGCTACGAGCAGTACTTC. It specifies CASSLGGQGYEQYF.

The J gene is TRBJ1-3, the V gene TRBV10-3; TRBD1 is a possible D gene (5 bases). From germline, CDR1 is ENHRY and CDR2 SYGVKD. The CDR3 consists of 15 residues. Trimming removed 4 bases at V and 0 bases at J, with 10 bases between. The CDR3 loop is CAISGGGLSGNTIYF. CDR3 DNA sequence: TGTGCCATCAGTGGGGGGGGACTCTCTGGAAACACCATATATTTT.

This clone has only one observation. The chain carries TRBV27 and TRBJ2-5; TRBD2 matches at 15 bases. There are 19 residues in the CDR3. J was trimmed by 2 bases and V by 5 bases; bases with no gene match: 12. Germline V gene data show CDR1 as MNHEY and CDR2 as SMNVEV (reference sequence). This chain's CDR3 is CASSPTRTSGRGQQETQYF. The CDR3 DNA reads TGTGCCAGCAGTCCTACTCGGACTAGCGGGAGGGGGCAACAAGAGACCCAGTACTTC.

DNA for the CDR3: TGTGCCATTAGCGGGACGACCGGGGAGCTGTTTTTT. This gives the protein CAISGTTGELFF. The V gene is TRBV10-3, the J gene TRBJ2-2; 8 bases fit TRBD2. This CDR3 is 12 amino acids long. From germline, CDR1 is ENHRY and CDR2 SYGVKD. J gave up 5 bases and V 9 bases, and 2 bases lay outside the gene matches.

Here the CDR3 reads CASSKDSPYEQYF. The CDR3 DNA follows: TGTGCCAGCAGCAAGGACAGCCCCTACGAGCAGTACTTC. V gene TRBV6-6 combines with J gene TRBJ2-7, with D perhaps TRBD1 (6 bases). Germline V CDR1 and CDR2: MNHNY, SVGAGI (reference sequence). The CDR3 is made up of 13 amino acids. Deletions cut 6 bases from V and 2 bases from J, with 11 bases between.

J is TRBJ2-2 and V is TRBV7-6; TRBD2 matches 13 bases. The CDR3 sequence is 16 residues long. Per the germline V gene, CDR1 is SGHVS and CDR2 is FNYEAQ. The V gene end was trimmed by 5 bases and the J gene end by 3 bases; junction bases not matched to a gene: 3. The CDR3 nucleotides read TGTGCCAGCAGCCTAGGACTAGCGGGAGACACCGGGGAGCTGTTTTTT. Encoded protein: CASSLGLAGDTGELFF.

This clone was recorded a few times. This chain joins TRBV7-2 and TRBJ2-2; 8 bases line up with TRBD1. Trimming cost V 3 bases and J 5 bases; bases outside gene matches: 8. This CDR3 contains 16 residues. Germline values: CDR1 SGHTA, CDR2 FQGNSA. The CDR3 protein is CASSLFGTGLTGELFF. The CDR3, as DNA: TGTGCCAGCAGCTTGTTCGGGACAGGTCTAACCGGGGAGCTGTTTTTT.

This rearrangement joins TRBV5-4 to TRBJ1-4; weak D call: TRBD1 (5 bases). The V gene lost 2 bases and the J gene lost 8 bases, with 22 bases spanning the gap. This CDR3 comprises 17 residues. CDR1 and CDR2 from the germline V gene are SGHNT and YYREEE (reference sequence). Written as DNA, the CDR3 is TGTGCCAGCAGCTTCGGAACCGAGGGGAGCCTGGGGGAAAAACTGTTTTTT. It encodes CASSFGTEGSLGEKLFF.

This chain links TRBV18 with TRBJ2-7, with D unresolved. The CDR3 loop spans 14 amino acids. Trimming took off 3 bases at V and 0 bases at J, with 9 bases between the two ends. Per germline, CDR1 KGHSH and CDR2 LQKENI. CDR3 bases: TGTGCCAGCTCACCGACGTTCGACTCCTACGAGCAGTACTTC. Translation: CASSPTFDSYEQYF.

This chain links TRBV28 with TRBJ2-2, with D possibly being TRBD1 or TRBD2 (5 bases each). Germline CDR1 is MDHEN and CDR2 is SYDVKM. Trimming cost V 6 bases and J 5 bases, with 13 bases left between them. The CDR3 has 14 amino acids. The DNA of the CDR3 is TGTGCCAGCAGCACCGGGACCGGGACCGGGGAGCTGTTTTTT. It encodes CASSTGTGTGELFF. Looking up the rest from reference TRBV28 and TRBJ2-2 gives the full variable domain: DVKVTQSSRYLVKRTGEKVFLECVQDMDHENMFWYRQDPGLGLRLIYFSYDVKMKEKGDIPEGYSVSREKKERFSLILESASTNQTSMYLCASSTGTGTGELFFGEGSRLTVL.

This clone occurred once. The gene calls are TRBV7-8 and TRBJ2-7; either TRBD1 or TRBD2 may supply D (6 bases each). The CDR3 length is 18 residues. Trimming left V 0 bases short and J 6 bases short, with 24 bases between. The germline V gene has CDR1 SGHVS and CDR2 FQNEAQ. CDR3 DNA sequence: TGTGCCAGCAGCTTAGCATCGGGCGGCCGGGGGCTTGGAGTCGAGCAGTACTTC. It translates to CASSLASGGRGLGVEQYF.

The chain has TRBV28 and TRBJ2-2, with a possible D match to TRBD2 (5 bases). The CDR3 covers 19 residues. Germline-derived CDR1 and CDR2 are MDHEN and SYDVKM. With 5 bases removed from V and 4 bases from J, the gap between germline ends came to 26 bases. The CDR3 DNA reads TGTGCCAGCAGTCCGTTCCAGGAGTTCGGGGATGTGTTCACCGGGGAGCTGTTTTTT. Protein sequence: CASSPFQEFGDVFTGELFF.

Remarks on this clone: The sample holds other DNA sequences that translate to the same CDR3. V and J are TRBV7-8 and TRBJ1-1; D is uncertain. The CDR3 runs to 13 residues. V gave up 0 bases and J gave up 0 bases, with 2 bases separating them. Germline V gene sequence: CDR1 SGHVS, CDR2 FQNEAQ. CDR3 bases: TGTGCCAGCAGCTTAGCTCTGAACACTGAAGCTTTCTTT. This gives the protein CASSLALNTEAFF.

The chain uses TRBV6-6 and TRBJ2-3, with 9 nucleotides matching TRBD2. Trimming took 5 bases from V and 5 from J; bases not matched to a gene: 5. The V gene's germline CDR1 is MNHNY and CDR2 SVGAGI (reference sequence). This CDR3 is built from 14 residues. The CDR3 loop reads CASSRLAELDTQYF. The DNA of the CDR3 is TGTGCCAGCAGTCGACTAGCGGAACTAGATACGCAGTATTTT.

V and J are TRBV28 and TRBJ2-4; TRBD1 matches at 7 bases. The CDR3 loop spans 14 amino acids. CDR1 and CDR2 from the germline V gene are MDHEN and SYDVKM. V shed 5 bases and J 6 bases; nucleotides not matched to a gene: 7. CDR3 DNA: TGTGCCAGCAGTCAACAGGGGTGGGGAAACATTCAGTACTTC. It yields the protein CASSQQGWGNIQYF.

The V gene is TRBV5-1, the J gene TRBJ2-6; TRBD1 might be the D (6 bases). CDR1 is SGHRS, CDR2 YFSETQ, per germline. V lost 3 bases and J lost 0, with 13 bases in between. The CDR3 runs to 17 residues. The CDR3 region has the DNA TGCGCCAGCAGCTCCACATCCAGGGGCTCTGGGGCCAACGTCCTGACTTTC. Protein product: CASSSTSRGSGANVLTF.

CDR3 coding DNA: TGCGCCAGCAGCTTGCGGGGAGGAGGGAGCTCCTACGAGCAGTACTTC. This translates into CASSLRGGGSSYEQYF. The chain carries TRBV5-1 and TRBJ2-7; D perhaps matches TRBD2 (6 bases). V lost 1 base and J lost 0, with 14 bases in between. Germline V gene sequence: CDR1 SGHRS, CDR2 YFSETQ. CDR3 length: 16 amino acids.

This chain links TRBV5-1 with TRBJ1-1; possible D gene TRBD1, 5 bases. Trimming removed 2 bases at V and 4 bases at J, with 15 bases between. The CDR3 loop spans 15 amino acids. The germline V gene has CDR1 SGHRS and CDR2 YFSETQ. The CDR3 is CASSFGTSGGTEAFF. As DNA, the CDR3 is TGCGCCAGCAGCTTCGGGACCTCGGGGGGCACTGAAGCTTTCTTT.

Remarks on this clone: At the DNA level, this CDR3 is encoded by other sequences in the same sample as well. The rearrangement links TRBV7-9 to TRBJ2-3; no clear D. V lost 1 base and J 3 bases, leaving 2 bases between the germline ends. The CDR3 consists of 12 residues. Germline CDR1 is SEHNR and CDR2 is FQNEAQ (reference sequence). CDR3 region: CASSLETDTQYF. DNA of the CDR3: TGTGCCAGCAGCTTAGAAACAGATACGCAGTATTTT.

The chain is built from TRBV5-5 and TRBJ2-1, with TRBD2 matching over 11 bases. The V gene's germline CDR1 is SGHKS and CDR2 YYEKEE (reference sequence). The junction had 7 bases not matched to a gene; V was cut back by 4 bases and J by 7 bases. The CDR3 sequence is 15 residues long. CDR3 DNA sequence: TGTGCCAGCAGCAATAGCGGGAGGGCCGGAAATGAGCAGTTCTTC. Translation gives CASSNSGRAGNEQFF.